This T cell receptor beta chain was sequenced in a study of vaccination effects on CD4 cells after COVID-19. Expansion with viral peptide pools was applied to antigen-specific CD4+ T cells by the ViraFEST assay prior to sequencing. Around day 10 of culture, CD4+ T cells were separated out. Neither prior SARS-CoV-2 infection nor positive nucleocapsid antibodies were present in the vaccine recipients. Fewer than 2.5 million PBMC were seeded per well and grown in the presence of about 9 IU/ml IL-2 and roughly 9.9 ug/ml peptides. Fresh IL-2-containing medium replaced half the medium on days 3 and 7. This table comes from immunoSEQ multiplex PCR, and its TCRdb copy is limited to in-frame clones, with some not included. The sample has around 36,000 clones; approximately 70% are singletons. As to this clone: What it binds is not known.

With V trimmed by 4 bases and J by 1 base, 2 bases remained unmatched. Germline V gene lookup returns CDR1 SNHLY and CDR2 FYNNEI. The CDR3 runs to 14 residues. The material sequenced was CD4+ T cells from PBMCs cultured with SARS-CoV-2 spike peptides, taken before COVID-19 vaccination. The clonotype originates from a human donor who received a COVID-19 vaccine. This chain links TRBV2 with TRBJ2-5; 8 bases align to TRBD1. The CDR3 sequence is CASSVDRAQETQYF. CDR3 coding DNA: TGTGCCAGCAGTGTGGACAGGGCCCAAGAGACCCAGTACTTC.